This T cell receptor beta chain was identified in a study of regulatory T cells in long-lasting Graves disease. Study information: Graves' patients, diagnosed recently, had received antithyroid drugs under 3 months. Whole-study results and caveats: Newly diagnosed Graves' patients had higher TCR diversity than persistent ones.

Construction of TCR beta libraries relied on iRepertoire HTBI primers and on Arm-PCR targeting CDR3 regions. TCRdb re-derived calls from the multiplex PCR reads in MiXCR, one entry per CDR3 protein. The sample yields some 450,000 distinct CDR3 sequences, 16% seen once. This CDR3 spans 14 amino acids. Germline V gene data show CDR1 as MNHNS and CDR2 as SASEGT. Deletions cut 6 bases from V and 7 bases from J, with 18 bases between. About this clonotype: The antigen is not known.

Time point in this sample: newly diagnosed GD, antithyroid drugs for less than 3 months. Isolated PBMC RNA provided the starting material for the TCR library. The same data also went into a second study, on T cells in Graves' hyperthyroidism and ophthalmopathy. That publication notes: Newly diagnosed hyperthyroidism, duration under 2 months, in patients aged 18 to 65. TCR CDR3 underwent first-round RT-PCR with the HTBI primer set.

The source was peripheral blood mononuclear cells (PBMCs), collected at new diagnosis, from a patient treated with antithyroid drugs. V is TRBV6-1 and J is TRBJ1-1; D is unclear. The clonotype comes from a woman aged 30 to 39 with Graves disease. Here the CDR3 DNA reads TGTGCCAGCAGGCGAGGTTCGGCGGGTGGTGAAGCTTTCTTT. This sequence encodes CASRRGSAGGEAFF.